The sequence of this T cell receptor (beta chain) was determined in a study of blood T cell repertoires in COVID-19. Study context: COVID-19 samples, acute and convalescent, were from the United States, Italy and Spain.

Libraries were prepared by immunoSEQ multiplex PCR; TCRdb keeps only in-frame clonotypes and omits some of them. Altogether about 270,000 clones are present, 85% to 90% being singletons, with the ten largest covering 15% to 19%. In germline, CDR1 is SGHNT, CDR2 YENEEA. The CDR3 contains 16 residues. V was shortened by 1 base and J by 5 bases, with 17 bases between the two germline ends. Cohort 3 recovery required two negative PCRs, clearance, or symptom resolution. The V gene is TRBV11-3, the J gene TRBJ1-1, with D perhaps TRBD1 (5 bases). The sequence came from a man aged 18 to 30 who had recovered from COVID-19. The sequencing input was PBMCs or T cells enriched from blood (not recorded which). This CDR3 reads CASSLVAGLGGTEAFF. In DNA, the CDR3 is TGTGCCAGCAGCTTAGTGGCAGGACTGGGGGGGACTGAAGCTTTCTTT.